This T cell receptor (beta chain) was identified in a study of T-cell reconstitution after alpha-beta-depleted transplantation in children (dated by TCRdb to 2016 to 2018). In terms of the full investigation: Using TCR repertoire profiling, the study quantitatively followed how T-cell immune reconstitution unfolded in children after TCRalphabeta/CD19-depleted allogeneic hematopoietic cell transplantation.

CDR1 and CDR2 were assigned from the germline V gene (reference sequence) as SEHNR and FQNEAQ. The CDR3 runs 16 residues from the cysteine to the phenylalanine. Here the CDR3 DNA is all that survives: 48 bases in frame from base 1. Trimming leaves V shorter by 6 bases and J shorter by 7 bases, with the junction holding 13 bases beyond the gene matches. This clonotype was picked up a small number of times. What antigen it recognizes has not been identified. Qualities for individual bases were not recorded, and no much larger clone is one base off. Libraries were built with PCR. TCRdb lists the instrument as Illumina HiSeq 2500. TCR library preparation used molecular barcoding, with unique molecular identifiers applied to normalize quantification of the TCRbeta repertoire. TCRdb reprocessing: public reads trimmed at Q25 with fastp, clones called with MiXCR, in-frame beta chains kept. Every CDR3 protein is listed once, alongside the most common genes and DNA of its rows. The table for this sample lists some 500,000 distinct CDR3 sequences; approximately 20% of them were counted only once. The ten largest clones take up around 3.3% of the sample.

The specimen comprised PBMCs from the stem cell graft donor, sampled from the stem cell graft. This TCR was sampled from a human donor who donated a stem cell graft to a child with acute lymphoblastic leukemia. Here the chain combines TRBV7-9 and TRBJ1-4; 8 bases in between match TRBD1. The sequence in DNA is TGTGCCAGCAGGCCGAGCCCCGGGACAGGCGTTGAAAAACTGTTTTTT. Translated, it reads CASRPSPGTGVEKLFF. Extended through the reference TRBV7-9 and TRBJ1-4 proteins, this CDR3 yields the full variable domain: DTGVSQNPRHKITKRGQNVTFRCDPISEHNRLYWYRQTLGQGPEFLTYFQNEAQLEKSRLLSDRFSAERPKGSFSTLEIQRTEQGDSAMYLCASRPSPGTGVEKLFFGSGTQLSVL.